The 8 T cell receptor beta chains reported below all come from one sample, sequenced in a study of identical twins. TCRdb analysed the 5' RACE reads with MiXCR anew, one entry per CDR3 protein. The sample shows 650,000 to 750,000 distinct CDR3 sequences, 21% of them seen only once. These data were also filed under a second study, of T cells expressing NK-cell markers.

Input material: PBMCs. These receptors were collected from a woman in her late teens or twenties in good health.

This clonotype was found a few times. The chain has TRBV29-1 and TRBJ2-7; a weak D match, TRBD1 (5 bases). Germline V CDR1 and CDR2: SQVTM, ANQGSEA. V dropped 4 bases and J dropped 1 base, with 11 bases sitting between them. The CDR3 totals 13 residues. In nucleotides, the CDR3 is TGCAGCGTTGTTGTCAGGGTGTCCTACGAGCAGTACTTC. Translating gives CSVVVRVSYEQYF.

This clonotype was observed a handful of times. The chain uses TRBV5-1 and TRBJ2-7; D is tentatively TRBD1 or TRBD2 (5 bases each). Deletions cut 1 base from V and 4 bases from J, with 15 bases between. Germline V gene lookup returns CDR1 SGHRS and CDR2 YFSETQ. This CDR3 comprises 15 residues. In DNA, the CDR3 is TGCGCCAGCAGCTTGAAAGGGGACGGAGGATACGAGCAGTACTTC. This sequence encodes CASSLKGDGGYEQYF. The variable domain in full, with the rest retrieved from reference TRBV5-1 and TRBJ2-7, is KAGVTQTPRYLIKTRGQQVTLSCSPISGHRSVSWYQQTPGQGLQFLFEYFSETQRNKGNFPGRFSGRQFSNSRSEMNVSTLELGDSALYLCASSLKGDGGYEQYFGPGTRLTVT.

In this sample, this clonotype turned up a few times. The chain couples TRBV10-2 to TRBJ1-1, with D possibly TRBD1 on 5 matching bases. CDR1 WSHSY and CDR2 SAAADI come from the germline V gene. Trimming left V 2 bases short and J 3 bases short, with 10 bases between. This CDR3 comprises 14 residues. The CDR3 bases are TGCGCCAGCAGTGAGGTCCAGGGCTACACTGAAGCTTTCTTT. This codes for CASSEVQGYTEAFF.

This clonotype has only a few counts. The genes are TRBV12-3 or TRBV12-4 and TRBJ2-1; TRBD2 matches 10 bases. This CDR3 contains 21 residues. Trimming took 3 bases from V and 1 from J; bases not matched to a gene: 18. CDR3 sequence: CASSLGAFWLAGAFSYNEQFF. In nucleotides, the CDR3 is TGTGCCAGCAGTTTGGGGGCATTTTGGCTAGCGGGAGCTTTTTCCTACAATGAGCAGTTCTTC.

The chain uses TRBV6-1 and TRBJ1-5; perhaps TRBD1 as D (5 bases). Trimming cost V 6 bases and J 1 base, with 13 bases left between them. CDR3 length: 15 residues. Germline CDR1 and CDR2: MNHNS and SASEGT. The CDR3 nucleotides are TGTGCCAGCAGGCGTGGAGGACACAGCAATCAGCCCCAGCATTTT. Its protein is CASRRGGHSNQPQHF.

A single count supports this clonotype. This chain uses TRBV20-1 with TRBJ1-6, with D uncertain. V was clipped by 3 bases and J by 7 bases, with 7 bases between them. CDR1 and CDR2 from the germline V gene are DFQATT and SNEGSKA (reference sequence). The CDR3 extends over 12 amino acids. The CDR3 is CSARAPNSPLHF. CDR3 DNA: TGCAGTGCTAGGGCTCCGAATTCACCCCTCCACTTT.

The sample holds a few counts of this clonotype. CDR3 in DNA: TGTGCCAGCAGCCAAGCCCACTCCTACGAGCAGTACTTC. Residues: CASSQAHSYEQYF. V is TRBV4-2 and J is TRBJ2-7; D is unclear. CDR1 is LGHNA and CDR2 is YNFKEQ in the germline V gene. Trimming cost V 1 base and J 0 bases, with 4 bases left between them. CDR3 length: 13 residues.

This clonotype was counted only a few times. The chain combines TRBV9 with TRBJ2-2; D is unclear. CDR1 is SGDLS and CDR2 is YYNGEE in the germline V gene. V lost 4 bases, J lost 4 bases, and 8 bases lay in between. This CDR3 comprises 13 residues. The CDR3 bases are TGTGCCAGCAGCCCATGGACCACCGGGGAGCTGTTTTTT. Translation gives CASSPWTTGELFF.